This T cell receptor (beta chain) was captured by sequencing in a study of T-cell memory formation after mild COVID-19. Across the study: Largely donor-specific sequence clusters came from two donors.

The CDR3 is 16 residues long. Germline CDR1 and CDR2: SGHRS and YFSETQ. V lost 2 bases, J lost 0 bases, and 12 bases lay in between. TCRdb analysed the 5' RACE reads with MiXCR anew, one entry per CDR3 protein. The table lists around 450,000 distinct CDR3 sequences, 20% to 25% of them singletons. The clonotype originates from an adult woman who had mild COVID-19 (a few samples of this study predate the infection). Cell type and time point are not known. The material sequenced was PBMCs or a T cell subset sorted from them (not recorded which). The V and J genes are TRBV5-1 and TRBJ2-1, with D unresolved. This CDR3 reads CASSFSTGLSYNEQFF. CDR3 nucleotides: TGCGCCAGCAGCTTTTCGACGGGCCTCTCCTACAATGAGCAGTTCTTC.